The sequence of this TCR beta chain was determined in a study of blood T cell repertoires in COVID-19. Turning to the study itself: Spain, Italy and the United States supplied samples that represented acute and convalescent COVID-19. Sample material is recorded as cDNA or gDNA derived from T cells, B-cell-depleted T cells, or PBMCs.

Seattle participants joined during active infection and were tracked over time. Per the study methods: Nucleated cell counts were estimated from reference gene primer amplification. TCRdb's table, derived via immunoSEQ multiplex PCR, lists solely in-frame clones and lacks some. That table furnishes V, J and clone size, whereas the DNA furnished D and trimming. The sample lists 250,000 or so clones, roughly 91% occurring once. The CDR3 covers 16 residues. V was pared by 1 base and J by 4 bases, with 16 bases between. Germline V CDR1 and CDR2: SNHLY, FYNNEI. This receptor was taken from a man aged 30 to 39 with COVID-19, enrolled during active disease. The V call is TRBV2, the J call TRBJ1-2, with no clear D. What was sequenced was peripheral blood. DNA for the CDR3: TGTGCCAGCAGTGAAGGTGAGGTCAGTCCCTCCTATGGCTACACCTTC. Translated, it gives CASSEGEVSPSYGYTF.